These 8 T cell receptor beta chains share one sample of origin, sequenced in a study of radiotherapy plus CTLA-4 blockade in lung cancer. Clones were sequenced by immunoSEQ multiplex PCR, and TCRdb holds only the in-frame ones, with some missing. Of over 45,000 clones listed, approximately 79% are singletons. The specimen comprised peripheral blood, sampled from a patient treated with radiotherapy plus ipilimumab. These TCRs come from a human donor with non-small cell lung cancer who had a complete response to radiotherapy plus ipilimumab.

This sequence joins TRBV5-1 and TRBJ1-6, with D perhaps TRBD1 (6 bases). Per the germline V gene, CDR1 is SGHRS and CDR2 is YFSETQ. The CDR3 loop spans 15 amino acids. V lost 4 bases and J lost 9, with 17 bases in between. CDR3 sequence: CASSKEQGRGSPLHF. As DNA, the CDR3 is TGCGCCAGCAGCAAAGAACAGGGCCGCGGTTCACCCCTCCACTTT.

The chain has TRBV18 and TRBJ2-2; possibly TRBD2 for D (5 bases). There are 16 residues in the CDR3. Per the germline V gene, CDR1 is KGHSH and CDR2 is LQKENI. The V end lost 2 bases, the J end lost 4 bases, and 14 bases lay between the germline ends. For the CDR3, the DNA is TGTGCCAGCTCACCAGAAGGACTCCGGGGCACCGGGGAGCTGTTTTTT. Protein sequence: CASSPEGLRGTGELFF.

Points on this clone: Other DNA sequences within the sample encode an identical CDR3. The chain carries TRBV2 and TRBJ1-2; D may be TRBD1 (5 bases). CDR1 is SNHLY and CDR2 is FYNNEI in the germline V gene. CDR3 size: 14 residues. The V end lost 5 bases, the J end lost 8 bases, and 18 bases lay between the germline ends. In DNA, the CDR3 is TGTGCCAGCAGTCCCGAGGGGAGGGGTAGCGGCTACACCTTC. This codes for CASSPEGRGSGYTF.

This sequence joins TRBV30 and TRBJ2-1, with 7 nucleotides matching TRBD1. This CDR3 is built from 13 residues. Germline CDR1 and CDR2: GTSNPN and SVGIG (reference sequence). V was clipped by 3 bases and J by 12 bases; unmatched bases: 11. In DNA form, the CDR3 reads TGTGCCTGGAGCGGGACAGCGGACCTAGGGCAGTTCTTC. Translating gives CAWSGTADLGQFF. The whole variable domain, remainder taken from reference TRBV30 and TRBJ2-1, is SQTIHQWPATLVQPVGSPLSLECTVEGTSNPNLYWYRQAAGRGLQLLFYSVGIGQISSEVPQNLSASRPQDRQFILSSKKLLLSDSGFYLCAWSGTADLGQFFGPGTRLTVL.

This chain uses TRBV2 with TRBJ1-4, with TRBD1 identical over 9 bases. The trim removed 4 bases at V and 3 bases at J, leaving 0 bases unmatched. Germline V gives CDR1 SNHLY, CDR2 FYNNEI. The CDR3 covers 14 residues. CDR3 region: CASSGQGANEKLFF. CDR3 in DNA: TGTGCCAGCAGTGGACAGGGGGCTAATGAAAAACTGTTTTTT.

The V gene is TRBV5-1, the J gene TRBJ2-1; 9 bases are shared with TRBD2. The germline V gene has CDR1 SGHRS and CDR2 YFSETQ. The CDR3 runs 17 residues. V shed 0 bases and J 3 bases; nucleotides not matched to a gene: 7. This CDR3 is CASSLAETSGNYNEQFF. The CDR3 DNA sequence: TGCGCCAGCAGCTTGGCCGAGACTAGCGGTAACTACAATGAGCAGTTCTTC.

The V and J genes are TRBV28 and TRBJ1-5; a weak D match, TRBD1 (6 bases). CDR1 is MDHEN, CDR2 SYDVKM, per germline. The CDR3 has 14 amino acids. The ends were cut back, 7 bases at V and 1 base at J, with 11 bases in the middle. The CDR3 is CASIRGGSNQPQHF. In nucleotides, the CDR3 is TGTGCCAGCATCAGGGGTGGAAGCAATCAGCCCCAGCATTTT.

This clone has a handful of counts. The J gene is TRBJ1-1, the V gene TRBV30; 11 bases fit TRBD1. The germline gives CDR1 GTSNPN, CDR2 SVGIG (reference sequence). The V segment lost 4 bases and the J segment 4 bases; nucleotides outside the gene matches: 5. The CDR3 contains 14 residues. The CDR3 sequence is CAWTPGTGGTEAFF. Here the CDR3 DNA reads TGTGCCTGGACCCCCGGGACAGGGGGCACTGAAGCTTTCTTT.